This T cell receptor (beta chain) is from a study of regulatory T cells in long-lasting Graves disease. With respect to this clonotype: This clone may be a read error of a much larger clone one base away.

Investigators prepared the TCR beta libraries by applying iRepertoire HTBI primers and Arm-PCR of CDR3 regions. Each CDR3 protein is one row after TCRdb ran MiXCR on the multiplex PCR reads. The sample consists of hundreds of thousands of distinct CDR3 sequences, 16% of them appearing once. Time point indicated: newly diagnosed GD, antithyroid drugs for less than 3 months. Following extraction of RNA from PBMCs, that RNA was used to make the TCR library. A further study also used this sample, focusing on T cells in Graves' hyperthyroidism and ophthalmopathy. This second report adds: Most thyroid clonotypes expanded above 0.001 were also detected in blood. Ophthalmopathy, as predicted by the model, came a median roughly 6.5 months after the prediction.

The TCR sequence derives from a woman in her 30s with Graves disease. Sequenced material: peripheral blood mononuclear cells (PBMCs), taken at new diagnosis, from a patient treated with antithyroid drugs.

The CDR3 DNA sequence: TGTGCCACTTCCACCTCAGGGGGGAACTATGGCTACGCCTTC. It specifies CATSTSGGNYGYAF. The chain uses TRBV12-3 or TRBV12-4 and TRBJ1-2; TRBD1 agrees at 7 bases. The CDR3 runs to 14 residues.